The TCR beta chain under discussion was sequenced for a study of human T cells and chemical hapten exposure. About the study: TCR yield per sample varied, mainly due to pooled library volumes.

Individual cDNA molecules received unique molecular identifiers in the library. Authors' analysis steps: Sample-level TCR yields exhibited a median of around 90,000, with a range of roughly 23,224 to 750,000. TCRdb processed the RACE reads anew with MiXCR; each CDR3 protein has one entry. The V and J calls come from TCRdb's annotation, not from the publication. The sample includes nearly 55,000 distinct CDR3 sequences, around 9.5% of them seen just once. Time point defined: patch test 2, 6 weeks after DPC sensitization. Treatment indicated: therapeutic diphenylcyclopropenone sensitization with weekly scalp DPC. The sample consisted of whole blood, taken in connection with sensitization to the hapten diphenylcyclopropenone (DPC). The source of this sequence is a woman aged 50 to 65 with alopecia areata. Some clones in this sample may be carry-over from other donors' samples.

The chain's CDR3 is CASSMDRGQTDTQYF. DNA of the CDR3: TGTGCCAGTAGCATGGACAGGGGGCAAACAGATACGCAGTATTTT. V is TRBV19 and J is TRBJ2-3, with 11 bases identical to TRBD1. After removal of 6 bases from V and 3 bases from J, the junction contained 5 bases not matched to a gene. CDR1 and CDR2 from the germline V gene are LNHDA and SQIVND (reference sequence). This CDR3 region has 15 residues.